The rows below give T cell receptor beta chains drawn from one sample of a study of beta chain features in type 1 diabetes. The repertoire was sequenced with immunoSEQ multiplex PCR; TCRdb's copy has only in-frame clones and lacks some. The repertoire has about 150,000 clones, 10% to 15% of them found once; the top ten carry approximately 1.3%. The sample was central memory CD4+ T cells from blood. Receptors originate from a man aged 18 to 29 with type 1 diabetes. The conserved cysteine and the conserved F or W are not part of the CDR3 here. A D gene is named only where the DNA matches it firmly.

d_call,v_call,j_call,cdr3_aa
NA,TRBV4-1,TRBJ1-4,ASSPLGRQPSEKLF
NA,TRBV29-1,TRBJ1-1,SVEGLGRNTEAF
NA,TRBV2,TRBJ2-7,ASSEAYEQY
TRBD1,TRBV29-1,TRBJ2-7,SVVRTGGIEQY
NA,TRBV30,TRBJ2-1,AWSVLDEQF
NA,TRBV28,TRBJ1-2,ASSLPQLSGREGLGT
NA,TRBV5-1,TRBJ2-7,ASSPRELYEQY
NA,TRBV9,TRBJ2-3,ASSVSLADTQY
NA,TRBV15,TRBJ1-1,ATSRAGGTEAF
NA,TRBV6-5,TRBJ2-7,ASGRAVGYEQY
TRBD1,TRBV7-9,TRBJ2-1,ASSLGPGTGTNEQF
NA,TRBV2,TRBJ2-5,ASSGGTWTSGETQY
NA,TRBV5-5,TRBJ1-6,ASSPRDSPLH
NA,TRBV19,TRBJ2-1,ASRLGGGYNEQF
NA,TRBV27,TRBJ2-3,ASSFRGRGSTDTQY
NA,TRBV29-1,TRBJ1-2,SVALALKGNYGYT
NA,TRBV5-1,TRBJ2-5,ASSNSGLETQY
TRBD1,TRBV7-2,TRBJ2-1,ASSGRDRARNEQF
NA,TRBV5-1,TRBJ1-1,ASSLAQGTKGAGAF
NA,TRBV10-3,TRBJ2-5,AISEGRGETQY
NA,TRBV30,TRBJ1-2,AVGRGYT
NA,TRBV6-6,TRBJ1-1,ASVSLNSNTEAF
TRBD1,TRBV6-5,TRBJ1-1,ASRRDSSNTEAF
NA,TRBV2,TRBJ2-7,ASNRFGVRYEQY
TRBD1,TRBV2,TRBJ2-2,ASSARTGNTGELF
NA,TRBV29-1,TRBJ1-5,SASSVADSNQPQH
TRBD1,TRBV7-2,TRBJ2-1,ASSSGQFYNEQF
NA,TRBV28,TRBJ2-7,ASVPGNTYEQY
NA,TRBV11-1,TRBJ2-2,ASSTIGAPNTGELF
NA,TRBV29-1,TRBJ2-6,SVSSGPSGANVLT
NA,TRBV30,TRBJ1-2,AWRARGTGDGYT
NA,TRBV11-2,TRBJ2-3,ASSFAASTDTQY
TRBD1,TRBV7-9,TRBJ2-5,ASSAPIGTGKETQY
NA,TRBV28,TRBJ1-4,ASSLYSNEKLF
NA,TRBV7-6,TRBJ2-7,ASSLGQSAREQY
NA,TRBV7-9,TRBJ2-1,ASSSLSGIDNEQF
NA,TRBV11-2,TRBJ2-1,ASRDPGRGFYNEQF
TRBD1,TRBV7-3,TRBJ2-1,ASSQGQGNNEQF
NA,TRBV5-4,TRBJ1-3,ASSLGSSGSGNTIY
NA,TRBV15,TRBJ2-6,ATSRDNPSGANVLT
NA,TRBV27,TRBJ2-6,ASKNYTLSGANVLT
NA,TRBV5-1,TRBJ1-3,ASSLESDSGNTIY
TRBD1,TRBV29-1,TRBJ2-7,SVLGWDRGNEQY
NA,TRBV6-1,TRBJ2-7,ASITFGGFVYEQY
NA,TRBV14,TRBJ1-1,ASSPGGLGGTEAF
NA,TRBV7-8,TRBJ2-5,ASSFSLLQETQY
NA,TRBV27,TRBJ2-5,ASSLSGRIRWEQY
NA,TRBV5-4,TRBJ2-7,ASSLGLGAYEQY
NA,TRBV14,TRBJ1-1,ASSQYGRRAPEAF
NA,TRBV15,TRBJ1-2,ATREEGRDYGYT
NA,TRBV5-1,TRBJ2-3,ASSLVLGTDTQY
NA,TRBV7-9,TRBJ1-1,ASSLGPAHTEAF
NA,TRBV30,TRBJ1-1,AWRGTTNTEAF
NA,TRBV30,TRBJ1-1,AWKVRDGKKRDTEAF
NA,TRBV5-4,TRBJ1-6,ASSGARNPQAGSPLH